One T cell receptor (beta chain) is described in this entry. Here immunoSEQ multiplex PCR was the method, and the copy in TCRdb shows in-frame clones only, minus some. The sample contains some 700,000 clones, around 87% of which appear only once. This sample is drawn from a study of shared T cell receptors in the human thymus. The V gene's germline CDR1 is MNHNY and CDR2 SVGAGI (reference sequence). This CDR3 has 15 residues. V shed 5 bases and J shed 2 bases, with 15 bases lying between them. These data were likewise used in another study, on human thymus T cells. That work adds: Infants served as donors; they were healthy and Finnish and were having corrective surgery for congenital heart defects. Corrective cardiac surgery supplied the resected thymus tissue. Thymic and blood repertoires appeared to carry a bias in their V and J gene usage. A high degree of thymic repertoire overlap among unrelated individuals was reported in related research.

The chain joins TRBV6-6 to TRBJ2-5, with TRBD1 as a possible D gene (5 bases). This receptor was identified in a boy in the first two years of life with a congenital heart defect. Sequencing input: thymocytes. CDR3 region: CASSRSGHLQETQYF. Written as DNA, the CDR3 is TGTGCCAGCAGTCGTTCAGGACATCTTCAAGAGACCCAGTACTTC.